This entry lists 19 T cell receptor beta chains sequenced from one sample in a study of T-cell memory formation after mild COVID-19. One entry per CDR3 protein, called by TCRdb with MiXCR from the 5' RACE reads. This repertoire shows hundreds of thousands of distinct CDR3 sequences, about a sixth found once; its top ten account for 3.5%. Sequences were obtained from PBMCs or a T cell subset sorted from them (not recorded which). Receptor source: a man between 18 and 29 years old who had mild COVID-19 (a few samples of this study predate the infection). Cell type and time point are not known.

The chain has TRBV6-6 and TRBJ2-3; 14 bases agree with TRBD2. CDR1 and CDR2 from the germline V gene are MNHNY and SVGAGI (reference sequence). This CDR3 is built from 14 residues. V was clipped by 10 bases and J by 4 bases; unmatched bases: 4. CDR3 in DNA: TGTGCCACGAAGACTAGCGGGGGGGCAGATACGCAGTATTTT. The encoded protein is CATKTSGGADTQYF.

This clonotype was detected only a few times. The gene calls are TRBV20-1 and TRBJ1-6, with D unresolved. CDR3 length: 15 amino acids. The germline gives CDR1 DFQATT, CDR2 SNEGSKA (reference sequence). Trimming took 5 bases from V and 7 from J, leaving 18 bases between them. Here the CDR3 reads CSALVEGSWNSPLHF. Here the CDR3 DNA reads TGCAGTGCTCTTGTTGAGGGAAGTTGGAATTCACCCCTCCACTTT.

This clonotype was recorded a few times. This CDR3 is CASRHIRAGNTIYF. The CDR3 region has the DNA TGTGCCAGCAGACATATCCGGGCTGGAAACACCATATATTTT. The chain is built from TRBV28 and TRBJ1-3; no definite D call. Germline CDR1 MDHEN, CDR2 SYDVKM. V dropped 6 bases and J dropped 2 bases, with 11 bases sitting between them. The CDR3 totals 14 residues.

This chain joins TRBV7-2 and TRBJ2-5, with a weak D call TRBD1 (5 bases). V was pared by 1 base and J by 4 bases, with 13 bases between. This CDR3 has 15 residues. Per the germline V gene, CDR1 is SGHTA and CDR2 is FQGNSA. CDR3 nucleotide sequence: TGTGCCAGCAGCTTAGGGGGCCAGGGTGGAGAGACCCAGTACTTC. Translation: CASSLGGQGGETQYF.

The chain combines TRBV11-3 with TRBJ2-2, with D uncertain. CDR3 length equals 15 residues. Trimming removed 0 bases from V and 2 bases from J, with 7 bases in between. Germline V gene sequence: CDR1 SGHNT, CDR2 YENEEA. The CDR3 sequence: CASSLEPENTGELFF. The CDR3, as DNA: TGTGCCAGCAGCTTAGAGCCGGAAAACACCGGGGAGCTGTTTTTT. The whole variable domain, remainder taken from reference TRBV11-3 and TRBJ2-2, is EAGVVQSPRYKIIEKKQPVAFWCNPISGHNTLYWYLQNLGQGPELLIRYENEEAVDDSQLPKDRFSAERLKGVDSTLKIQPAELGDSAVYLCASSLEPENTGELFFGEGSRLTVL.

The CDR3 nucleotides are TGTGCCACCAGTGATTTGTCAGTACCCGCGGGGGATACGCAGTATTTT. As protein: CATSDLSVPAGDTQYF. The chain employs TRBV24-1 and TRBJ2-3, with D tentatively TRBD2 (6 bases). Trimming pared 0 bases from V and 6 bases from J, leaving 15 bases between. The CDR3 length is 16 residues. CDR1 and CDR2 from the germline V gene are KGHDR and SFDVKD.

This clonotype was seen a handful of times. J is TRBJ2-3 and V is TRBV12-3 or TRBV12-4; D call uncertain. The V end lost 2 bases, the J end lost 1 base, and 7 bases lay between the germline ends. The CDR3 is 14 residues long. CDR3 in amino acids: CASSLMQGTDTQYF. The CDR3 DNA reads TGTGCCAGCAGTTTAATGCAGGGCACAGATACGCAGTATTTT.

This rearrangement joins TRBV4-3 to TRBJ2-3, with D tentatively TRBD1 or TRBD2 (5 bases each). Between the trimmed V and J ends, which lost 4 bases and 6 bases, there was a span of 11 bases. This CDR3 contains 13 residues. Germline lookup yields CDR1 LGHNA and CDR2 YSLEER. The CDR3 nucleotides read TGCGCCAGCAGCCCTCCGAGGGGTGATACGCAGTATTTT. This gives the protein CASSPPRGDTQYF.

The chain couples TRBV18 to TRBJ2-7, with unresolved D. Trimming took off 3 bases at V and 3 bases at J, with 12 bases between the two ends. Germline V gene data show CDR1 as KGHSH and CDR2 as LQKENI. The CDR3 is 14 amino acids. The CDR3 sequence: CASSPTSRDYEQYF. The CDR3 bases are TGTGCCAGCTCACCCACGAGTAGGGACTACGAGCAGTACTTC.

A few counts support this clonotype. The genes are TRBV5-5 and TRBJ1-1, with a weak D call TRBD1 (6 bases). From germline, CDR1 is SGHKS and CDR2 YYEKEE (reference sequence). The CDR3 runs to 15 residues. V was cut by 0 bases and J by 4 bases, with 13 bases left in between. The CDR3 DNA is TGTGCCAGCAGCTTGGCCTGGGGGCAGGTCACTGAAGCTTTCTTT. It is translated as CASSLAWGQVTEAFF.

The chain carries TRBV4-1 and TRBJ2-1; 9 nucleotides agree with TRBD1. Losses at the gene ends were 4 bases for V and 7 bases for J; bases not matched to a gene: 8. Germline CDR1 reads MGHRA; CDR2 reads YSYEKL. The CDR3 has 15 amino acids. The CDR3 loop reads CASSRPNRGRNEQFF. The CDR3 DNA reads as TGCGCCAGCAGCCGTCCTAACAGGGGGCGGAATGAGCAGTTCTTC.

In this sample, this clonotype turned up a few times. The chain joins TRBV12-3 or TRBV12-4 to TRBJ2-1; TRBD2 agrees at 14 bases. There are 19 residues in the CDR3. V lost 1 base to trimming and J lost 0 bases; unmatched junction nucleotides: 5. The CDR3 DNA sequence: TGTGCCAGCAGTTTAGGGACTAGCGGGGGGTCGAGCTCCTACAATGAGCAGTTCTTC. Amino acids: CASSLGTSGGSSSYNEQFF.

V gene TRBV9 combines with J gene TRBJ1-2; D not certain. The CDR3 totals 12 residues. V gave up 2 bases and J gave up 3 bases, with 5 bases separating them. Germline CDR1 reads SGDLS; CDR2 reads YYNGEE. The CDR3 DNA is TGTGCCAGCAGCGTCGGAGACTATGGCTACACCTTC. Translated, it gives CASSVGDYGYTF.

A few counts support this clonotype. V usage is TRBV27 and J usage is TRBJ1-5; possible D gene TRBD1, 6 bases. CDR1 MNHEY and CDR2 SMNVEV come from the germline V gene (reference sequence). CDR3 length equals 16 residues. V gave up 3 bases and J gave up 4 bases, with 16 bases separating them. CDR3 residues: CASSLFGQGRNQPQHF. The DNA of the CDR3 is TGTGCCAGCAGTTTGTTTGGCCAGGGGCGAAATCAGCCCCAGCATTTT.

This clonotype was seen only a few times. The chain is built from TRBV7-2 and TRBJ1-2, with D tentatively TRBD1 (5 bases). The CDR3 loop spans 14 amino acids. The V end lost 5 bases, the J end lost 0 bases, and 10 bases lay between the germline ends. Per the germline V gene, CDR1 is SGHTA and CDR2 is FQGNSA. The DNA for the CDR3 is TGTGCCAGCAGCACACCGGGACCTAACTATGGCTACACCTTC. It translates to CASSTPGPNYGYTF.

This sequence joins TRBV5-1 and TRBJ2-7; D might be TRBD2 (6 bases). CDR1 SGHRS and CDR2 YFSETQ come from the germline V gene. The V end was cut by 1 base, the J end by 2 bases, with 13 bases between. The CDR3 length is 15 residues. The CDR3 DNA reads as TGCGCCAGCAGCTTGCTACGGCCGGGGGCCTACGAGCAGTACTTC. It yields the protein CASSLLRPGAYEQYF.

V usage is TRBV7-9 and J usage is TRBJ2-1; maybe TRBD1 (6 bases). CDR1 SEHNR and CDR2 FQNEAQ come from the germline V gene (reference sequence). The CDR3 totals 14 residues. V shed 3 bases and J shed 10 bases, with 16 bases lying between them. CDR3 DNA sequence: TGTGCCAGCAGCTTTTCAGGACAGAACCTAGAGCAGTTCTTC. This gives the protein CASSFSGQNLEQFF.

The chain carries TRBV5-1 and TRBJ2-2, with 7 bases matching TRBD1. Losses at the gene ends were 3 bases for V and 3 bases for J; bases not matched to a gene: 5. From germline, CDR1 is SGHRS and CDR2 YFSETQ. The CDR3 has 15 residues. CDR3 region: CASSSGTDYTGELFF. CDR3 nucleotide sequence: TGCGCCAGCAGCTCCGGGACAGATTACACCGGGGAGCTGTTTTTT.

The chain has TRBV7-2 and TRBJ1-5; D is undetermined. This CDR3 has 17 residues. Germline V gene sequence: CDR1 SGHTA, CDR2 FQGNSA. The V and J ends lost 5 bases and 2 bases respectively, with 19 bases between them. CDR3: CASSAPGRRIGNQPQHF. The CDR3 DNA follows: TGTGCCAGCAGCGCGCCGGGCCGCCGGATAGGCAATCAGCCCCAGCATTTT.